This record concerns one T cell receptor beta chain sequence. Its antigen is unidentified. This sample is part of a study of shared clonotypes between healthy human individuals. Positively selected for CCR7, the CD45RO-negative cells used as naive CD8 cells excluded terminally differentiated effector memory CD45RA+ cells. The CDR3 sequence is 16 residues long. Germline V CDR1 and CDR2: SGDLS, YYNGEE. Germline trimming cut 3 bases from V and 5 bases from J; bases unmatched to any gene: 10. Findings of the study overall: Blood was the sole source, and tissue repertoires probably differ. Naive subsets typically showed greater estimated richness than memory subsets. The study drew on few donors, limiting represented genetic and exposure-history diversity.

Profiling relied on immunoSEQ multiplex PCR, and the TCRdb table lists in-frame clones only, not all of them. The sample holds more than 2 million clones, approximately 94% seen once. The sequenced material came from naive CD8+ T cells sorted from blood. This chain uses TRBV9 with TRBJ2-1, with 8 bases lining up with TRBD1. The clonotype comes from a man aged 18 to 29 in good health. The DNA for the CDR3 is TGTGCCAGCAGCGGGGAGACAGGGGTTAGTCACAATGAGCAGTTCTTC. It translates to CASSGETGVSHNEQFF. The full variable domain, its missing parts supplied by reference TRBV9 and TRBJ2-1, is DSGVTQTPKHLITATGQRVTLRCSPRSGDLSVYWYQQSLDQGLQFLIQYYNGEERAKGNILERFSAQQFPDLHSELNLSSLELGDSALYFCASSGETGVSHNEQFFGPGTRLTVL.